These 24 T cell receptor beta chains originate from one sample sequenced in a study of cytomegalovirus exposure and HLA in healthy donors. Primers: 60 Vbeta forward and 13 Jbeta reverse. Some clones are missing from TCRdb's copy, which holds only in-frame ones; the method was immunoSEQ multiplex PCR. The sample includes roughly 190,000 clones, around three quarters seen only once; the top ten take 2% to 2.5%. The sequenced sample was PBMCs. The receptors come from a woman in her twenties or thirties in good health and CMV-seropositive.

The CDR3 spells CAIRGLFMNTEAFF. CDR3 DNA sequence: TGTGCCATCAGAGGACTTTTTATGAACACTGAAGCTTTCTTT. This chain links TRBV10-3 with TRBJ1-1; D is uncertain. Trimming removed 6 bases at V and 0 bases at J, with 11 bases between. Germline V gene data show CDR1 as ENHRY and CDR2 as SYGVKD. The CDR3 runs 14 residues.

This clone came up a few times. The chain couples TRBV25-1 to TRBJ1-5, with 7 bases lining up with TRBD1. Germline V gene lookup returns CDR1 MGHDK and CDR2 SYGVNS. The CDR3 is 14 amino acids. The V gene end was trimmed by 6 bases and the J gene end by 2 bases; junction bases not matched to a gene: 4. The CDR3 sequence: CASSLGTGNQPQHF. CDR3 nucleotides: TGTGCCAGCAGCCTCGGGACAGGCAATCAGCCCCAGCATTTT.

The chain has TRBV6-1 and TRBJ2-2, with D possibly being TRBD1 (6 bases). The CDR3 contains 15 residues. V shed 1 base and J shed 4 bases, with 10 bases lying between them. Germline V gene sequence: CDR1 MNHNS, CDR2 SASEGT. The CDR3 DNA reads as TGTGCCAGCAGTGAAGTTGGGGGCGGCACCGGGGAGCTGTTTTTT. Encoded protein: CASSEVGGGTGELFF.

V usage is TRBV2 and J usage is TRBJ2-1, with a possible D match to TRBD2 (6 bases). Germline V lookup: CDR1 SNHLY, CDR2 FYNNEI. Trimming removed 4 bases from V and 10 bases from J, with 11 bases in between. The CDR3 totals 12 residues. The CDR3 DNA reads as TGTGCCAGCAGTGTGGGGGGACCAGAGCAGTTCTTC. Its translation is CASSVGGPEQFF.

The J gene is TRBJ2-1, the V gene TRBV6-9; 9 bases agree with TRBD2. Germline-derived CDR1 and CDR2 are MNHGY and SVAAGI. V dropped 4 bases and J dropped 7; count of bases not matched to a gene: 5. The CDR3 spans 14 residues. CDR3 in amino acids: CASSSSGRCNEQFF. Written as DNA, the CDR3 is TGTGCCAGCAGTTCAAGCGGGAGGTGTAATGAGCAGTTCTTC.

The rearrangement links TRBV7-9 to TRBJ2-6, with D uncertain. Trimming removed 2 bases at V and 0 bases at J, with 8 bases between. This CDR3 region has 16 residues. CDR1 SEHNR and CDR2 FQNEAQ come from the germline V gene (reference sequence). Here the CDR3 DNA reads TGTGCCAGCAGCTTAATATTAGACTCTGGGGCCAACGTCCTGACTTTC. It is translated as CASSLILDSGANVLTF.

The chain links TRBV18 to TRBJ1-1; weak D call: TRBD1 (6 bases). Trimming took 5 bases from V and 5 from J, leaving 12 bases between them. The CDR3 has 13 residues. Germline CDR1 reads KGHSH; CDR2 reads LQKENI. The CDR3 reads CASSSGVLTEAFF. In DNA, the CDR3 is TGTGCCAGCTCATCAGGGGTTCTGACTGAAGCTTTCTTT.

This chain connects TRBV28 to TRBJ2-7; D is possibly TRBD2 (7 bases). Germline-derived CDR1 and CDR2 are MDHEN and SYDVKM. The CDR3 spans 15 residues. V was cut by 8 bases and J by 6 bases, with 23 bases left in between. Here the CDR3 DNA reads TGTGCCAGCTCACAAAGGGGGGGAGTCTTCGGCGAGCAGTACTTC. It yields the protein CASSQRGGVFGEQYF.

The rearrangement uses TRBV7-6 and TRBJ2-2, with D perhaps matching TRBD2 (5 bases). The CDR3 has 13 residues. The V gene lost 3 bases and the J gene lost 6 bases, with 8 bases spanning the gap. Germline V gene data show CDR1 as SGHVS and CDR2 as FNYEAQ. The CDR3 region has the DNA TGTGCCAGCAGCTTTGAGGGTCCCGGGGAGCTGTTTTTT. It is translated as CASSFEGPGELFF.

This clone turned up a few times. This chain joins TRBV7-2 and TRBJ1-1; D might be TRBD1 (6 bases). Germline V gene lookup returns CDR1 SGHTA and CDR2 FQGNSA. Trimming removed 2 bases from V and 4 bases from J, with 8 bases in between. CDR3 length equals 13 residues. CDR3 coding DNA: TGTGCCAGCAGCTTACAGGGGACCACTGAAGCTTTCTTT. Its protein product is CASSLQGTTEAFF.

This clone was seen a handful of times. This sequence joins TRBV7-8 and TRBJ1-1; maybe TRBD1 (6 bases). CDR1 and CDR2 from the germline V gene are SGHVS and FQNEAQ. This CDR3 is 15 amino acids long. Trimming stripped 1 base from V and 3 bases from J, with 12 bases between. CDR3 DNA: TGTGCCAGCAGCTTAGGGGGTAGGGGGTACACTGAAGCTTTCTTT. Its protein is CASSLGGRGYTEAFF.

This clone was counted a single time. Here the CDR3 DNA reads TGTGCCAGCAGAGACACGGGACAGGGTCAGAACATCTCTGGAAACACCATATATTTT. It encodes CASRDTGQGQNISGNTIYF. The chain employs TRBV11-3 and TRBJ1-3, with 9 bases aligning to TRBD1. V lost 6 bases and J lost 0; bases outside the gene matches: 15. The CDR3 runs to 19 residues. From germline, CDR1 is SGHNT and CDR2 YENEEA.

This clone came up once. The rearrangement joins TRBV28 to TRBJ2-5, with 7 bases lining up with TRBD1. V gave up 6 bases and J gave up 0 bases; unmatched junction bases: 10. The length of the CDR3 is 16 residues. Germline loops: CDR1 MDHEN, CDR2 SYDVKM. CDR3 sequence reads: CASSRDSSRNQETQYF. CDR3 nucleotide sequence: TGTGCCAGCAGCAGGGACAGCTCAAGAAACCAAGAGACCCAGTACTTC.

About this clone: The junction and the germline gene differ at one end; a read error may be behind it. Other DNA sequences in the same sample also yield this CDR3. The gene calls are TRBV27 and TRBJ2-7; the match to TRBD1 covers 8 bases. Germline values: CDR1 MNHEY, CDR2 SMNVEV (reference sequence). This CDR3 is 15 amino acids long. The CDR3 DNA reads TGCGCCAGCAGTCACCATAGACAGGGGTGGTCCGAGCAGTACTTC. Encoded protein: CASSHHRQGWSEQYF.

The chain uses TRBV19 and TRBJ1-1; 8 bases fit TRBD1. The germline V gene has CDR1 LNHDA and CDR2 SQIVND (reference sequence). The CDR3 runs to 14 residues. V gave up 10 bases and J gave up 1 base; unmatched junction bases: 8. The CDR3 nucleotides are TGTGCCACCTCACAGGGGGGACGGAACACTGAAGCTTTCTTT. This translates into CATSQGGRNTEAFF.

The CDR3 DNA reads as TGCGCCAGCAGTCGTGTTAATGAGCAGTTCTTC. This translates into CASSRVNEQFF. This chain links TRBV10-2 with TRBJ2-1; D is unclear. This CDR3 is built from 11 residues. V shed 5 bases and J shed 7 bases, with 6 bases lying between them. CDR1 is WSHSY and CDR2 is SAAADI in the germline V gene.

The V call is TRBV19, the J call TRBJ2-7, with TRBD1 matching 7 bases. The CDR3 has 13 amino acids. V dropped 6 bases and J dropped 1; count of bases not matched to a gene: 3. Per the germline V gene, CDR1 is LNHDA and CDR2 is SQIVND (reference sequence). CDR3 loop: CASSKDRSYEQYF. CDR3 in DNA: TGTGCCAGTAGCAAGGACAGGTCCTACGAGCAGTACTTC.

This chain joins TRBV28 and TRBJ2-3; the D is unclear. V dropped 8 bases and J dropped 0 bases, with 12 bases sitting between them. CDR3 length equals 14 residues. Germline V CDR1 and CDR2: MDHEN, SYDVKM. The CDR3: CASLPSGSTDTQYF. In DNA form, the CDR3 reads TGTGCCAGCTTGCCGTCCGGGAGCACAGATACGCAGTATTTT.

The count of this clone is one. The V call is TRBV6-5, the J call TRBJ1-1; tentatively, D is TRBD1 (5 bases). Germline V CDR1 and CDR2: MNHEY, SVGAGI. This CDR3 has 13 residues. V shed 4 bases and J shed 4 bases, with 10 bases lying between them. CDR3 bases: TGTGCCAGCAGTTCAGGGCGTCGCACTGAAGCTTTCTTT. The encoded protein is CASSSGRRTEAFF.

The chain is built from TRBV9 and TRBJ1-3, with D uncertain. Trimming took 0 bases from V and 0 from J, leaving 10 bases between them. Germline-derived CDR1 and CDR2 are SGDLS and YYNGEE. The CDR3 spans 16 residues. The DNA for the CDR3 is TGTGCCAGCAGCGTAGCCGGGGTCAACTCTGGAAACACCATATATTTT. Residues: CASSVAGVNSGNTIYF.

The chain combines TRBV2 with TRBJ2-7; 8 nucleotides agree with TRBD2. V trimming: 6 bases; J trimming: 1 base; junction bases outside the gene matches: 8. In germline, CDR1 is SNHLY, CDR2 FYNNEI. The CDR3 has 15 residues. CDR3 in DNA: TGTGCCAGCAGCACCGGGGGGGCCCTTTCCTACGAGCAGTACTTC. Translation: CASSTGGALSYEQYF.

This chain joins TRBV7-2 and TRBJ1-5; D remains ambiguous. With 1 base removed from V and 7 bases from J, the gap between germline ends came to 8 bases. The CDR3 totals 13 residues. Germline CDR1 is SGHTA and CDR2 is FQGNSA. DNA of the CDR3: TGTGCCAGCAGCTTAGGTCTAGAGCAGCCCCAGCATTTT. This translates into CASSLGLEQPQHF.

The chain has TRBV10-1 and TRBJ1-6; 10 bases fit TRBD1. V was clipped by 4 bases and J by 10 bases; unmatched bases: 1. The CDR3 runs to 13 residues. The germline CDR1 and CDR2 sequences are WNHNN and SYGVQD (reference sequence). This CDR3 reads CASSGTGGSPLHF. The CDR3 DNA reads as TGCGCCAGCAGTGGGACAGGGGGGTCACCCCTCCACTTT.

The CDR3: CASTRGANTEAFF. The CDR3 bases are TGTGCCAGCACCCGCGGGGCGAACACTGAAGCTTTCTTT. The genes are TRBV6-5 and TRBJ1-1, with D perhaps matching TRBD1 (5 bases). Germline assignment: CDR1 MNHEY and CDR2 SVGAGI. Trimming removed 7 bases at V and 1 base at J, with 10 bases between. The CDR3 is 13 amino acids.